The next 22 T cell receptor beta chains were all read from a single sample in a study of blood T cells in healthy people across ages. The authors ran a second PCR of roughly 6 to 11 cycles using a sample-barcoded 5' primer and a J-beta primer mix. TCRdb independently ran MiXCR on the 5' RACE reads; one entry per CDR3 protein. This table has hundreds of thousands of distinct CDR3 sequences, roughly 56% appearing once. The sequencing sample was made of blood. The source of these receptors is a man aged 40-49 years in good health.

The chain joins TRBV5-1 to TRBJ2-3; D remains unclear. This CDR3 contains 12 residues. V lost 3 bases, J lost 6 bases, and 8 bases lay in between. Germline CDR1 and CDR2: SGHRS and YFSETQ. The CDR3 DNA reads TGCGCCAGCAGCTCCAAGCCGGATACGCAGTATTTT. Translation gives CASSSKPDTQYF.

This sequence joins TRBV29-1 and TRBJ1-1; D remains ambiguous. Trimming took off 3 bases at V and 1 base at J, with 6 bases between the two ends. CDR3 length: 12 amino acids. The V gene's germline CDR1 is SQVTM and CDR2 ANQGSEA. The CDR3 here is CSVDGQNTEAFF. CDR3 coding DNA: TGCAGCGTTGACGGGCAGAACACTGAAGCTTTCTTT.

This clonotype was observed a few times. The chain carries TRBV28 and TRBJ2-7, with D possibly matching TRBD2 (6 bases). This CDR3 is built from 14 residues. V was clipped by 2 bases and J by 3 bases, with 11 bases between them. The V gene's germline CDR1 is MDHEN and CDR2 SYDVKM. The chain's CDR3 is CASSLLTGVYEQYF. The CDR3 coding sequence is TGTGCCAGCAGTTTACTCACGGGGGTCTACGAGCAGTACTTC.

The chain uses TRBV2 and TRBJ2-5; D may be TRBD2 (6 bases). CDR3 length equals 16 residues. Trimming stripped 0 bases from V and 0 bases from J, with 11 bases between. Germline lookup yields CDR1 SNHLY and CDR2 FYNNEI. The DNA for the CDR3 is TGTGCCAGCAGTGAAGCTTTGGGAGGATACCAAGAGACCCAGTACTTC. This gives the protein CASSEALGGYQETQYF.

The chain carries TRBV5-1 and TRBJ2-3, with TRBD2 identical over 7 bases. V shed 4 bases and J 4 bases; nucleotides not matched to a gene: 12. The CDR3 spans 16 residues. CDR1 and CDR2 (germline): SGHRS, YFSETQ. DNA of the CDR3: TGCGCCAGCAGCCCGAAAGTGGGAGGGCATCCAGATACGCAGTATTTT. Amino acids: CASSPKVGGHPDTQYF.

The chain carries TRBV4-3 and TRBJ2-1; TRBD2 matches 10 bases. There are 17 residues in the CDR3. With V trimmed by 0 bases and J by 5 bases, 7 bases remained unmatched. Germline CDR1 reads LGHNA; CDR2 reads YSLEER. CDR3 DNA sequence: TGCGCCAGCAGCCAAGACCCAGCGGGAGGGCCGGACAATGAGCAGTTCTTC. This translates into CASSQDPAGGPDNEQFF.

This clonotype was recorded a few times. V and J are TRBV4-2 and TRBJ1-5, with D possibly matching TRBD1 (5 bases). The CDR3 has 15 amino acids. CDR1 LGHNA and CDR2 YNFKEQ come from the germline V gene. Trimming cost V 4 bases and J 5 bases, with 15 bases left between them. CDR3 DNA sequence: TGTGCCAGCAGCCCGCATACAGGTTTCGATCAGCCCCAGCATTTT. Amino acid sequence: CASSPHTGFDQPQHF.

This clonotype showed up just a few times. The chain combines TRBV29-1 with TRBJ2-7; D ambiguous. The CDR3 covers 13 residues. The V gene's germline CDR1 is SQVTM and CDR2 ANQGSEA. With 6 bases removed from V and 2 bases from J, the gap between germline ends came to 14 bases. This CDR3 is CSVGTLSPYEQYF. DNA for the CDR3: TGCAGCGTGGGTACTTTGTCTCCCTACGAGCAGTACTTC.

In its sample, this clonotype was seen a few times. CDR3 in amino acids: CASSPPRGSTDTQYF. CDR3 nucleotide sequence: TGTGCCAGCAGTCCACCGCGGGGCAGCACAGATACGCAGTATTTT. V usage is TRBV2 and J usage is TRBJ2-3; TRBD2 is a possible D gene (6 bases). The germline CDR1 and CDR2 sequences are SNHLY and FYNNEI. V was shortened by 5 bases and J by 0 bases, with 12 bases between the two germline ends. The CDR3 is 15 residues long.

The chain couples TRBV6-2 or TRBV6-3 to TRBJ2-5; D possibly corresponds to TRBD1 (5 bases). CDR1 and CDR2 (germline): MNHEY, SVGEGT. The CDR3 runs to 14 residues. Trimming left V 6 bases short and J 0 bases short, with 11 bases between. Here the CDR3 reads CASRPPDNQETQYF. CDR3 nucleotides: TGTGCCAGCAGGCCTCCGGACAACCAAGAGACCCAGTACTTC.

This clonotype was counted only a few times. The chain has TRBV25-1 and TRBJ1-2; D not resolved. Germline values: CDR1 MGHDK, CDR2 SYGVNS. Between the trimmed V and J ends, which lost 6 bases and 1 base, there was a span of 12 bases. The CDR3 sequence is 14 residues long. CDR3 in DNA: TGTGCCAGCAGCCCGACGAGGGATAACTATGGCTACACCTTC. Amino acids: CASSPTRDNYGYTF.

This clonotype was found a few times. The rearrangement links TRBV29-1 to TRBJ2-5; D is undetermined. The length of the CDR3 is 13 residues. The V end was cut by 2 bases, the J end by 3 bases, with 10 bases between. Germline CDR1 and CDR2: SQVTM and ANQGSEA. The CDR3 loop is CSVEFWQEETQYF. The DNA for the CDR3 is TGCAGCGTTGAATTTTGGCAGGAAGAGACCCAGTACTTC. The variable domain in full, with the rest retrieved from reference TRBV29-1 and TRBJ2-5, is SAVISQKPSRDICQRGTSLTIQCQVDSQVTMMFWYRQQPGQSLTLIATANQGSEATYESGFVIDKFPISRPNLTFSTLTVSNMSPEDSSIYLCSVEFWQEETQYFGPGTRLLVL.

V usage is TRBV15 and J usage is TRBJ2-2, with TRBD1 as a possible D gene (6 bases). Deletions cut 7 bases from V and 3 bases from J, with 12 bases between. The germline CDR1 and CDR2 sequences are LNHNV and YYDKDF (reference sequence). This CDR3 region has 14 residues. The CDR3 coding sequence is TGTGCCACCAAACAGGGAGCGGACACCGGGGAGCTGTTTTTT. Translated, it gives CATKQGADTGELFF. The full variable domain, rest sourced from reference TRBV15 and TRBJ2-2, is DAMVIQNPRYQVTQFGKPVTLSCSQTLNHNVMYWYQQKSSQAPKLLFHYYDKDFNNEADTPDNFQSRRPNTSFCFLDIRSPGLGDTAMYLCATKQGADTGELFFGEGSRLTVL.

The chain uses TRBV2 and TRBJ2-1, with 12 nucleotides matching TRBD2. Germline CDR1 reads SNHLY; CDR2 reads FYNNEI. This CDR3 is 14 amino acids long. With 4 bases clipped from V and 15 bases from J, the junction kept 10 bases outside the gene matches. The CDR3 sequence is CASSGTSGAVVGFF. The DNA for the CDR3 is TGTGCCAGCAGTGGGACTAGCGGGGCTGTGGTAGGGTTCTTC.

The J gene is TRBJ2-5, the V gene TRBV7-6; 11 bases match TRBD1. The junction had 5 bases not matched to a gene; V was cut back by 5 bases and J by 3 bases. Per germline, CDR1 SGHVS and CDR2 FNYEAQ. The CDR3 is 15 residues long. This CDR3 reads CASSQDRGPKETQYF. As DNA, the CDR3 is TGTGCCAGCAGCCAGGACAGGGGGCCTAAAGAGACCCAGTACTTC.

Remarks on this clonotype: At one end, the junction sequence differs from germline, possibly due to a read error. The chain employs TRBV24-1 and TRBJ2-1, with 10 positions matching TRBD2. CDR3 length: 16 amino acids. Germline assignment: CDR1 KGHDR and CDR2 SFDVKD. The CDR3 protein is CATSDPTSGADHERFF. CDR3 bases: TGTGCCACCAGTGACCCTACTAGCGGGGCTGATCATGAGCGGTTCTTC.

V is TRBV6-6 and J is TRBJ1-4; D is undetermined. Deletions cut 5 bases from V and 4 bases from J, with 8 bases between. The germline V gene has CDR1 MNHNY and CDR2 SVGAGI (reference sequence). The CDR3 is made up of 13 amino acids. DNA of the CDR3: TGTGCCAGCAGTATCCAGAGTAATGAAAAACTGTTTTTT. Its translation is CASSIQSNEKLFF.

The genes are TRBV4-2 and TRBJ1-4, with a weak D call TRBD1 (5 bases). The CDR3 is made up of 16 amino acids. Looked up from germline, CDR1 is LGHNA and CDR2 is YNFKEQ. The V end lost 0 bases, the J end lost 0 bases, and 8 bases lay between the germline ends. In DNA form, the CDR3 reads TGTGCCAGCAGCCAAGACTCAGGGTCAACTAATGAAAAACTGTTTTTT. This translates into CASSQDSGSTNEKLFF.

This clonotype was counted a few times. The chain links TRBV11-2 to TRBJ2-3; TRBD2 matches at 9 bases. CDR1 and CDR2 (germline): SGHAT, FQNNGV. The CDR3 totals 14 residues. V gave up 5 bases and J gave up 10 bases; unmatched junction bases: 10. The CDR3 DNA sequence: TGTGCCAGCAGCCGGGCGGGAGGGCGCTCCCCGCAGTATTTT. This gives the protein CASSRAGGRSPQYF.

This chain links TRBV4-3 with TRBJ2-1; D remains ambiguous. CDR1 and CDR2 from the germline V gene are LGHNA and YSLEER. V lost 1 base and J lost 8, with 18 bases in between. The CDR3 spans 16 residues. The CDR3 reads CASSQARASRYHEQFF. The CDR3 region has the DNA TGCGCCAGCAGCCAAGCTAGAGCGAGCCGATACCATGAGCAGTTCTTC.

This clonotype was counted once. It is unclear where the CDR3 begins or ends on the DNA, so no DNA is shown, and the CDR3 is as TCRdb lists it. The rearrangement uses TRBV5-1 and TRBJ1-5; TRBD1 was called by the table and not checked on the DNA. The CDR3 is 24 residues long, counting both termini. Germline V gene sequence: CDR1 SGHRS, CDR2 YFSETQ. The CDR3 protein is CASSLSAFQETQYFGPGTNQPQHF.

J is TRBJ2-7 and V is TRBV29-1; D perhaps matches TRBD1 (6 bases). Germline assignment: CDR1 SQVTM and CDR2 ANQGSEA. V lost 7 bases to trimming and J lost 0 bases, with 13 bases between them. The CDR3 length is 13 residues. The CDR3 spells CSARQDNSYEQYF. Written as DNA, the CDR3 is TGCAGCGCCCGACAGGACAACTCCTACGAGCAGTACTTC.